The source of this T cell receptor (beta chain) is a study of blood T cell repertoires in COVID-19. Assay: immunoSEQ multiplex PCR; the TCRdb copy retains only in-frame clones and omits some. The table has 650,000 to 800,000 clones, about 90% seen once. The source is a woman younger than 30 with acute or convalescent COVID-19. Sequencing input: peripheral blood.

The CDR3 DNA is TGTGCCAGCAGCGTAGCGGCTAGCGGGGGTGCAATCAATGAGCAGTTCTTC. This codes for CASSVAASGGAINEQFF. This chain uses TRBV9 with TRBJ2-1, with 10 bases that match TRBD2. After removal of 0 bases from V and 6 bases from J, the junction contained 9 bases not matched to a gene. This CDR3 region has 17 residues. From germline, CDR1 is SGDLS and CDR2 YYNGEE.